This paragraph covers one T cell receptor beta chain sequence. Germline V gene data show CDR1 as MGHRA and CDR2 as YSYEKL. The CDR3 consists of 13 residues. Trimming shortened V by 0 bases and J by 5 bases, and 7 bases separated the two germline ends. The data belong to a study of immune evolution from preneoplasia to lung adenocarcinoma. Libraries were prepared by immunoSEQ multiplex PCR; TCRdb keeps only in-frame clonotypes and omits some of them. The sample has under 6,000 clones; over 70% are singletons. Sequenced: FFPE adjacent normal lung tissue. The clonotype comes from a person aged 55-80 years with lung adenocarcinoma. The J gene is TRBJ1-2, the V gene TRBV4-1, with a possible D match to TRBD1 (5 bases). The CDR3 protein is CASSQDGGYGYTF. The CDR3, as DNA: TGCGCCAGCAGCCAAGATGGGGGATATGGCTACACCTTC.